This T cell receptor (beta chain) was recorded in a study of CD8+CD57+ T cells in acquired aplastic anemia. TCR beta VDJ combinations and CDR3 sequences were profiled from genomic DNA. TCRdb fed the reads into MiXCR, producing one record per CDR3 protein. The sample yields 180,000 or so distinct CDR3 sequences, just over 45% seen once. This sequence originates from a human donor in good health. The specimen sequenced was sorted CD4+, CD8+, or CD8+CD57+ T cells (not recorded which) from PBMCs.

The CDR3 bases are TGTGCCAGCAGCCCAAACAGGGGGCTGAACTATGGCTACACCTTC. This translates into CASSPNRGLNYGYTF. The V gene is TRBV7-6, the J gene TRBJ1-2, with TRBD1 matching over 9 bases. With V trimmed by 5 bases and J by 2 bases, 6 bases remained unmatched. The length of the CDR3 is 15 residues. CDR1 and CDR2 (germline): SGHVS, FNYEAQ.